The 3 T cell receptor beta chains below were found in one sample sequenced in a study of OX40 agonist ivuxolimab in advanced cancers. Repertoires were generated with immunoSEQ multiplex PCR, while TCRdb's copy carries only in-frame clones and drops some. Among some 140,000 clones listed, 90% to 95% were seen once. Sequencing used CD4+ or CD8+ T cells sorted from blood, obtained in a trial of the OX40 agonist ivuxolimab. The receptors were sampled from an adult with an advanced solid tumor such as melanoma, head and neck, liver or kidney cancer.

V is TRBV12-5 and J is TRBJ2-7; 9 nucleotides agree with TRBD2. The CDR3 is 16 residues long. The germline V gene encodes CDR1 LGHNT and CDR2 FRNRAP. V gave up 4 bases and J gave up 4 bases; unmatched junction bases: 11. Here the CDR3 reads CASGSKRGASSYEQYF. CDR3 DNA: TGTGCTAGTGGTTCTAAGCGGGGGGCATCCTCTTACGAGCAGTACTTC.

The rearrangement joins TRBV5-8 to TRBJ1-5; a weak D match, TRBD1 (6 bases). The germline V gene encodes CDR1 SGHTS and CDR2 YDEGEE. The V end lost 4 bases, the J end lost 2 bases, and 10 bases lay between the germline ends. This CDR3 has 14 residues. CDR3 residues: CASSMGAGNQPQHF. The CDR3 coding sequence is TGTGCCAGCAGCATGGGGGCAGGCAATCAGCCCCAGCATTTT.

The chain links TRBV6-9 to TRBJ1-4; the D gene is possibly TRBD1 (5 bases). Germline-derived CDR1 and CDR2 are MNHGY and SVAAGI. Trimming removed 5 bases from V and 11 bases from J, with 9 bases in between. The CDR3 totals 11 residues. Written as DNA, the CDR3 is TGTGCCAGCAGTCGGGGGGGGAAACTGTTTTTT. The encoded protein is CASSRGGKLFF.